This T cell receptor beta chain was identified during a study of cytomegalovirus exposure and HLA in healthy donors. Study-wide background: From donors who were HLA-typed, an early data release held 65 million to 85 million unique TCRs.

In the PCR, 60 Vbeta and 13 Jbeta primers were used. Clones were sequenced by immunoSEQ multiplex PCR, and TCRdb holds only the in-frame ones, with some missing. The sample table includes 200,000 or so clones. Notes on the study in general: Clonal expansion, a later analysis showed, was greater in HLA-associated TCR beta chains than in equally common others. A later analysis linked a missense DCLRE1C variant to TCR beta V- and J-gene trimming. Data from an earlier analysis indicated that most TCR beta V segments were productive either about 87% or about 30% of the time.

A remark on this clone: Its specificity is not known.

V was trimmed by 4 bases and J by 1 base, leaving 7 bases between them. The germline V gene encodes CDR1 SGHNT and CDR2 YYREEE (reference sequence). CDR3 size: 13 residues. This rearrangement joins TRBV5-4 to TRBJ2-3; no clear D. The sample comprised PBMCs. The sequence derives from a girl aged 2 to 10 in good health and CMV-seropositive. Here the CDR3 reads CASSPVGTDTQYF. For the CDR3, the DNA is TGTGCCAGCAGCCCGGTGGGCACAGATACGCAGTATTTT. The full variable domain, in which reference TRBV5-4 and TRBJ2-3 provide the parts outside the CDR3, is ETGVTQSPTHLIKTRGQQVTLRCSSQSGHNTVSWYQQALGQGPQFIFQYYREEENGRGNFPPRFSGLQFPNYSSELNVNALELDDSALYLCASSPVGTDTQYFGPGTRLTVL.